The 6 T cell receptor beta chains listed next were all sequenced from one sample in a study of blood T cell repertoires in COVID-19. Sequenced by immunoSEQ multiplex PCR; TCRdb stores in-frame clones only, minus some. This sample carries 400,000 to 550,000 clones, around 90% of them seen once, and the ten largest clones take roughly 1.9%. Sequenced: PBMCs or T cells enriched from blood (not recorded which). The receptors were sampled from a woman aged 18-29 years with acute COVID-19.

The chain has TRBV29-1 and TRBJ2-2; no definite D call. The V gene lost 1 base and the J gene lost 7 bases, with 7 bases spanning the gap. CDR1 is SQVTM, CDR2 ANQGSEA, per germline. The CDR3 has 12 amino acids. CDR3 DNA: TGCAGCGTTGAAGTAAAAAACGGGGAGCTGTTTTTT. It is translated as CSVEVKNGELFF.

V usage is TRBV5-1 and J usage is TRBJ2-7; 10 bases are a match to TRBD2. CDR1 SGHRS and CDR2 YFSETQ come from the germline V gene. CDR3 length equals 15 residues. The V gene end was trimmed by 4 bases and the J gene end by 3 bases; junction bases not matched to a gene: 7. CDR3 DNA sequence: TGCGCCAGCAGCCCCGGGACTAGCGTCCTCTACGAGCAGTACTTC. It specifies CASSPGTSVLYEQYF.

The chain recombines TRBV4-1 with TRBJ2-7; a possible D gene is TRBD1 (7 bases). Trimming took 6 bases from V and 3 from J, leaving 18 bases between them. Per the germline V gene, CDR1 is MGHRA and CDR2 is YSYEKL. The length of the CDR3 is 15 residues. CDR3 protein: CASRALEGTVYEQYF. CDR3 bases: TGCGCCAGCAGAGCCCTGGAGGGGACAGTCTACGAGCAGTACTTC.

This rearrangement joins TRBV3-1 (or the pseudogene TRBV3-2) to TRBJ1-2, with a tentative D call TRBD1 (6 bases). The V gene's germline CDR1 is LGHDT and CDR2 YNNKEL (reference sequence). The CDR3 has 15 residues. V was pared by 5 bases and J by 4 bases, with 17 bases between. The CDR3 DNA follows: TGTGCCAGCAGCTCTGACGCGACAGGTGTCTATGGCTACACCTTC. It yields the protein CASSSDATGVYGYTF.

This clone appeared a few times. The V and J genes are TRBV7-8 and TRBJ2-7; 8 nucleotides agree with TRBD1. This CDR3 region has 14 residues. The germline gives CDR1 SGHVS, CDR2 FQNEAQ. V was clipped by 5 bases and J by 4 bases; unmatched bases: 7. CDR3: CASSHPGQAYEQYF. For the CDR3, the DNA is TGTGCCAGCAGCCACCCGGGACAGGCATACGAGCAGTACTTC.

This clone occurred a few times. The chain joins TRBV5-1 to TRBJ1-6, with unresolved D. V was shortened by 6 bases and J by 10 bases, with 14 bases between the two germline ends. Germline CDR1 and CDR2: SGHRS and YFSETQ. This CDR3 has 13 residues. CDR3 in amino acids: CASNGRPGSPLHF. The DNA of the CDR3 is TGCGCCAGCAACGGCAGGCCGGGATCACCCCTCCACTTT.